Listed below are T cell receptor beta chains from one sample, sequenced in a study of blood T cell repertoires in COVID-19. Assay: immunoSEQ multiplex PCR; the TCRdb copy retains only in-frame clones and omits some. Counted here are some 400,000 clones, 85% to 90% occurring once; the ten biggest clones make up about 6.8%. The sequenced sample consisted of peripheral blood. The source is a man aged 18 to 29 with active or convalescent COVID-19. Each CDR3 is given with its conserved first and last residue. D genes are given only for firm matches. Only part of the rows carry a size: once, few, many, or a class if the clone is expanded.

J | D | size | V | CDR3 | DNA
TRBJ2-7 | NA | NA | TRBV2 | CASTRDSYIYEQYF | TGTGCCAGCACCCGGGACTCCTATATCTACGAGCAGTACTTC
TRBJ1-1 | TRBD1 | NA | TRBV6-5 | CASRVTGVEAFF | TGTGCCAGCAGAGTCACAGGGGTTGAAGCTTTCTTT
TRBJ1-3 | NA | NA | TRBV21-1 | CASSPRDTENFYSGNTIYF | TGTGCCAGCAGCCCGAGGGACACAGAGAATTTCTACTCTGGAAACACCATATATTTT
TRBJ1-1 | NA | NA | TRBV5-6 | CASSLVHRAVTEAFF | TGTGCCAGCAGCTTGGTACACAGGGCGGTCACTGAAGCTTTCTTT
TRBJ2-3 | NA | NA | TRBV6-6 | CASSPTVLLSTDTQYF | TGTGCCAGCAGTCCGACAGTACTCCTTAGCACAGATACGCAGTATTTT
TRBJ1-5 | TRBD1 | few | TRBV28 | CASQGNRGNQPQHF | TGTGCCAGCCAAGGGAACAGGGGGAACCAGCCCCAGCATTTT
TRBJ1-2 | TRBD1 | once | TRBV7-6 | CASSYGQGNNNGYTF | TGTGCCAGCAGCTACGGACAGGGAAATAATAATGGCTACACCTTC
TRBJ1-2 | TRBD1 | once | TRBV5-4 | CASSKGTATPYGYTF | TGTGCCAGCAGTAAAGGGACAGCCACCCCCTATGGCTACACCTTC
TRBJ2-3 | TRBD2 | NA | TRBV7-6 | CASSSLAGGRTDTQYF | TGTGCCAGCAGCTCCTTAGCGGGGGGGCGGACAGATACGCAGTATTTT
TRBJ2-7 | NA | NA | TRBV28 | CASSFATYEQYF | TGTGCCAGCAGTTTCGCGACATACGAGCAGTACTTC
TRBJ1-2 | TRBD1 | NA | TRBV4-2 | CASSQGTVENYGYTF | TGTGCCAGCAGCCAGGGGACAGTAGAAAACTATGGCTACACCTTC
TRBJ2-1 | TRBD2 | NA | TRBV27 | CASSSGIAGSPYNEQFF | TGTGCCAGCAGTTCGGGGATAGCGGGATCCCCCTACAATGAGCAGTTCTTC
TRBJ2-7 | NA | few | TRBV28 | CASSPGLWVGEQYF | TGTGCCAGCAGCCCGGGACTGTGGGTTGGGGAGCAGTACTTC
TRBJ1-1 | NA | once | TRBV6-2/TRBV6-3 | CASSPSRVRMNTEAFF | TGTGCCAGCAGTCCGTCCAGGGTACGCATGAACACTGAAGCTTTCTTT
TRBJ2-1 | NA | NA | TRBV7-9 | CASSLGGRRDSYNEQFF | TGTGCCAGCAGCTTGGGGGGTCGGCGGGATTCCTACAATGAGCAGTTCTTC
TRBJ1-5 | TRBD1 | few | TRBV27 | CASSQQGAYQPQHF | TGTGCCAGCAGTCAACAGGGGGCCTACCAGCCCCAGCATTTT
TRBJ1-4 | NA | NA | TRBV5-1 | CASSPGSPNEKLFF | TGCGCCAGCAGCCCGGGGTCACCTAATGAAAAACTGTTTTTT
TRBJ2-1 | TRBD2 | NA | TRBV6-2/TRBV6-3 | CASSRESSGRGDEQFF | TGTGCCAGCAGCAGGGAGTCTAGCGGGAGAGGGGATGAGCAGTTCTTC
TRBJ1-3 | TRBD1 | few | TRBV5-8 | CASSPGTGLGNTIYF | TGTGCCAGCAGCCCCGGGACAGGATTAGGAAACACCATATATTTT
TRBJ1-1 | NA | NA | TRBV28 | CASSLTGTRDTEAFF | TGTGCCAGCAGTCTGACCGGCACTCGGGACACTGAAGCTTTCTTT
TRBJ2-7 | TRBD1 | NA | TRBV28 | CASSAQGSYEQYF | TGTGCCAGCAGTGCACAGGGGTCCTACGAGCAGTACTTC
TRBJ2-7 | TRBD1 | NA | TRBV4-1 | CASSRTGAVGYEQYF | TGCGCCAGCAGCCGAACAGGGGCGGTGGGCTACGAGCAGTACTTC
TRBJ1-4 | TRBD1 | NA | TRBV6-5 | CASSRDRRHEKLFF | TGTGCCAGCAGTCGGGACAGACGACATGAAAAACTGTTTTTT
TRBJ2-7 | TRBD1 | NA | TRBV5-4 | CASSTPGQGLYSYEQYF | TGTGCCAGCAGCACGCCGGGACAGGGTTTATATTCGTACGAGCAGTACTTC
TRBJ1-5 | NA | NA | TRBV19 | CASSIDGTPSNQPQHF | TGTGCCAGTAGTATAGACGGGACACCTAGCAATCAGCCCCAGCATTTT
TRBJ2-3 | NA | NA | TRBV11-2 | CASSPAVKLGADTQYF | TGTGCCAGCAGCCCAGCCGTCAAGCTCGGGGCAGATACGCAGTATTTT
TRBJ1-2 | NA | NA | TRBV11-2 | CASSNGGNYGYTF | TGTGCCAGCTCTAACGGAGGGAACTATGGCTACACCTTC
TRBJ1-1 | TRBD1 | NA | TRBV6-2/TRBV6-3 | CASSQTTGLNTEAFF | TGTGCCAGCAGTCAGACGACAGGGTTGAACACTGAAGCTTTCTTT
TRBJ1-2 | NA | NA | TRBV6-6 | CASTEEAFSYTF | TGTGCCAGCACAGAGGAGGCATTTAGCTACACCTTC
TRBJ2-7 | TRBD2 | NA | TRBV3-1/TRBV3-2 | CASSHHGTSGRENEQYF | TGTGCCAGCAGTCACCATGGGACTAGCGGGAGGGAGAACGAGCAGTACTTC
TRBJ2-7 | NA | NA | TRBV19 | CASSIRGYEQYF | TGTGCCAGTAGTATTCGGGGCTACGAGCAGTACTTC
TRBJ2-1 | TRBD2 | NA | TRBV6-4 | CASSVTSGAYNEQFF | TGTGCCAGCAGTGTTACTAGCGGGGCCTACAATGAGCAGTTCTTC
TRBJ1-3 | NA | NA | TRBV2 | CASRKAPGAPKGGNTIYF | TGTGCCAGCAGGAAGGCCCCTGGGGCACCGAAAGGTGGAAACACCATATATTTT
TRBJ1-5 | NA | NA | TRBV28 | CASSLIGAYSNQPQHF | TGTGCCAGCAGTTTAATTGGGGCATACAGCAATCAGCCCCAGCATTTT
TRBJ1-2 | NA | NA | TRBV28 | CASSLHMGTGPGYTF | TGTGCCAGCAGTTTGCACATGGGTACAGGGCCGGGCTACACCTTC
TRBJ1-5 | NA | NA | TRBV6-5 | CASKTNQPQHF | TGTGCCAGCAAAACTAATCAGCCCCAGCATTTT
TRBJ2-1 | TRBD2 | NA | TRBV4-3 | CASSQDTQRGGWVEQFF | TGCGCCAGCAGCCAAGATACCCAGCGGGGGGGTTGGGTTGAGCAGTTCTTC
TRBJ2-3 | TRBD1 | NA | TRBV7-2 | CASSARQGASTDTQYF | TGTGCCAGCAGCGCCCGACAGGGGGCGAGCACAGATACGCAGTATTTT
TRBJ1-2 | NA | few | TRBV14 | CASSQAPGGGHGYTF | TGTGCCAGCAGCCAAGCTCCGGGTGGGGGCCATGGCTACACCTTC
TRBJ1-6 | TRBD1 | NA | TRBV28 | CASRSGTGLHSPLHF | TGTGCCAGCAGGTCCGGGACAGGGTTACATTCACCCCTCCACTTT
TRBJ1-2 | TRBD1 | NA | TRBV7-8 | CASSPQGADGYTF | TGTGCCAGCAGTCCGCAGGGGGCTGATGGCTACACCTTC
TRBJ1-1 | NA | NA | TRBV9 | CASSATTVMNTEAFF | TGTGCCAGCAGCGCTACGACAGTGATGAACACTGAAGCTTTCTTT
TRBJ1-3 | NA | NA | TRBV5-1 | CASSLDGGVNTIYF | TGCGCCAGCAGCTTGGATGGGGGCGTGAACACCATATATTTT
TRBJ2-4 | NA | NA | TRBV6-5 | CASSSLGLAKNIQYF | TGTGCCAGCAGTTCCTTGGGGCTAGCCAAAAACATTCAGTACTTC
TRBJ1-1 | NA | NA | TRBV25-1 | CASSAAAEYLNTEAFF | TGTGCCAGCAGTGCAGCGGCAGAGTATCTCAACACTGAAGCTTTCTTT
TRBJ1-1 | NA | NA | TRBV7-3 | CASSAGELGTEAFF | TGTGCCAGCAGCGCGGGGGAATTGGGCACTGAAGCTTTCTTT
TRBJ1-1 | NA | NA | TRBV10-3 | CAISESWGRDTEAFF | TGTGCCATCAGTGAGTCCTGGGGGAGGGACACTGAAGCTTTCTTT
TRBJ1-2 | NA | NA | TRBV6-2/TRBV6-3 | CASSYFGRDYGYTF | TGTGCCAGCAGTTACTTCGGCAGGGACTATGGCTACACCTTC
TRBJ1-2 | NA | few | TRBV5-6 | CASSQRQYGYTF | TGTGCCAGCAGCCAAAGACAGTATGGCTACACCTTC
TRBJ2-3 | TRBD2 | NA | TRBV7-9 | CASSFLAGGRATQYF | TGTGCCAGCAGCTTCCTAGCGGGAGGGCGGGCTACGCAGTATTTT
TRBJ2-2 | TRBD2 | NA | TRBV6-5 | CASTKLGEGGELFF | TGTGCCAGCACTAAGCTTGGGGAGGGCGGGGAGCTGTTTTTT
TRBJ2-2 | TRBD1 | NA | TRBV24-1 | CATSHDRGWTNTGELFF | TGTGCCACCAGCCATGACAGGGGTTGGACGAACACCGGGGAGCTGTTTTTT
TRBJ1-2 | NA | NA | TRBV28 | CASSLSGGRDNYGYTF | TGTGCCAGCAGTTTATCCGGTGGACGGGATAACTATGGCTACACCTTC
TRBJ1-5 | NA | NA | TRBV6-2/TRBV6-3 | CASSSYSSNQPQHF | TGTGCCAGCAGTTCCTACTCTAGTAACCAGCCCCAGCATTTT
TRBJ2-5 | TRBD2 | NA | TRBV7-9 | CASSLVLSGRETQYF | TGTGCCAGCAGCTTAGTCCTTAGCGGGAGAGAGACCCAGTACTTC